This T cell receptor (beta chain) was captured by sequencing in a study of T cell repertoires in cytomegalovirus infection. CDR3 length: 13 amino acids. CDR1 is SGHVS and CDR2 is FNYEAQ in the germline V gene. One entry per CDR3 protein results from TCRdb running MiXCR on the reads. The sample lists about 600,000 distinct CDR3 sequences, around 24% occurring once. Note on this clonotype: Being one base from a much bigger clone, this may be a read error.

This chain links TRBV7-6 with TRBJ2-7, with TRBD1 as a possible D gene (5 bases). This clonotype was obtained from a human donor in good health (CMV status not recorded). Some clones in this sample may be carry-over from other donors' samples. The sequenced sample was CD8+ T cells from PBMCs. CDR3 sequence reads: CANSFAGPYEQYV. CDR3 DNA: TGTGCCAACAGCTTCGCAGGGCCCTACGAGCAGTACGTC.